This T cell receptor (beta chain) was recorded in a study of cytomegalovirus exposure and HLA in healthy donors. In the study overall: The same platform was used for the 90 to 150 validation repertoires and the 650 to 800 first-cohort repertoires, a later analysis reported.

Study-level results: The authors listed 164 TCR beta chains as cytomegalovirus-associated.

Measured with immunoSEQ multiplex PCR; TCRdb has only the in-frame clones, and not every one. The top ten hold approximately 7.5% of the sample, which has some 150,000 clones, around 90% seen once. The CDR3 is made up of 17 amino acids. Trimming took 5 bases from V and 0 from J, leaving 17 bases between them. The germline V gene has CDR1 KGHSH and CDR2 LQKENI. A word on this clone: What it recognizes is unknown.

The receptor was isolated from a woman aged 18-35 years in good health and CMV-seropositive. The sequencing input was PBMCs. The chain links TRBV18 to TRBJ2-1; tentative D call: TRBD1 (5 bases). The CDR3 DNA follows: TGTGCCAGCTCATACCCCGTAAGTCAGGGCTCCTACAATGAGCAGTTCTTC. Amino acid sequence: CASSYPVSQGSYNEQFF. Together with reference TRBV18 and TRBJ2-1, the CDR3 gives the full variable domain: NAGVMQNPRHLVRRRGQEARLRCSPMKGHSHVYWYRQLPEEGLKFMVYLQKENIIDESGMPKERFSAEFPKEGPSILRIQQVVRGDSAAYFCASSYPVSQGSYNEQFFGPGTRLTVL.